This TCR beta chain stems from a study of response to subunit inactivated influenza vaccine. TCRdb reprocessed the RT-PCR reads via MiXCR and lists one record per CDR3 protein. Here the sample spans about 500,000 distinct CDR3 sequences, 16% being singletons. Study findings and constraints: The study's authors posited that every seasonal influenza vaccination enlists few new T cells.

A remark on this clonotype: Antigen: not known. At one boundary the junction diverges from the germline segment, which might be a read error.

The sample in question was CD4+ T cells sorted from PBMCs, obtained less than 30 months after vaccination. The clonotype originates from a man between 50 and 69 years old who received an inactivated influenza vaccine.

CDR3 in DNA: TGTGCCAGCAGCTCCAGGGCAACTAATGGAAAACTGTTTTTT. Amino acids: CASSSRATNGKLFF. The J gene is TRBJ1-4, the V gene TRBV7-9; D perhaps matches TRBD1 (5 bases). CDR1 is SEHNR, CDR2 FQNEAQ, per germline (reference sequence). The length of the CDR3 is 14 residues.